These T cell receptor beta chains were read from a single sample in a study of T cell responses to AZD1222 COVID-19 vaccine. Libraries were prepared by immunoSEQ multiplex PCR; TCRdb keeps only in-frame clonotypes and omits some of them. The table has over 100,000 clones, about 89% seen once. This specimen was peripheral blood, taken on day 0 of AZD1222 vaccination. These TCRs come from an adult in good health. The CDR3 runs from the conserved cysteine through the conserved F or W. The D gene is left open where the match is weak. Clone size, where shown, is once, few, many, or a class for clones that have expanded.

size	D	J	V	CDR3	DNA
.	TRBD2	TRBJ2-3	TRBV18	CASSGTSGITDTQYF	TGTGCCAGCTCAGGGACTAGCGGGATCACAGATACGCAGTATTTT
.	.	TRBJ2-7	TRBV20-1	CSARGTYEQYF	TGCAGTGCTAGGGGAACCTACGAGCAGTACTTC
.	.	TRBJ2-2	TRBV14	CASSQVGANTGELFF	TGTGCCAGCAGCCAAGTCGGCGCGAACACCGGGGAGCTGTTTTTT
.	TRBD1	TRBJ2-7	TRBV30	CAWSGGQGIPYEQYF	TGTGCCTGGAGTGGCGGACAGGGCATCCCCTACGAGCAGTACTTC
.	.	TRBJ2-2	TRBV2	CASSDRGYSGTGELFF	TGTGCCAGCAGTGACCGGGGATATTCGGGAACCGGGGAGCTGTTTTTT
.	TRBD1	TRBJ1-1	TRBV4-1	CASSQGQGRYTEAFF	TGCGCCAGCAGCCAGGGACAGGGTCGTTACACTGAAGCTTTCTTT
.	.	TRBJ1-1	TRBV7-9	CASSLGGETEAFF	TGTGCCAGCAGCTTAGGGGGCGAAACTGAAGCTTTCTTT
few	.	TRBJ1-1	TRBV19	CASRPTAGTEAFF	TGTGCCAGTAGGCCGACAGCGGGGACTGAAGCTTTCTTT
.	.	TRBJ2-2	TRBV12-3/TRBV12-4	CASSWIGGELFF	TGTGCCAGCAGTTGGATAGGCGGGGAGCTGTTTTTT
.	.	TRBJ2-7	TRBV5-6	CASSLIVSYEQYF	TGTGCCAGCAGCTTGATCGTCTCCTACGAGCAGTACTTC
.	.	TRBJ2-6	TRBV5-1	CASSFSRAGANVLTF	TGCGCCAGCAGCTTCTCCAGGGCTGGGGCCAACGTCCTGACTTTC
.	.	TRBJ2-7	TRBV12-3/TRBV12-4	CASSFTSSYEQYF	TGTGCCAGCAGTTTCACTAGCTCCTACGAGCAGTACTTC
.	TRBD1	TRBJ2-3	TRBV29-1	CSVPGQGTDTQYF	TGCAGCGTTCCGGGACAGGGAACAGATACGCAGTATTTT
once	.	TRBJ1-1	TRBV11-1	CASSLRGEGVWTEAFF	TGTGCCAGCAGCTTAAGGGGTGAGGGTGTATGGACTGAAGCTTTCTTT
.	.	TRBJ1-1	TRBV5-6	CASSPGPRGSYEAFF	TGTGCCAGCAGCCCCGGTCCCAGGGGATCCTATGAAGCTTTCTTT
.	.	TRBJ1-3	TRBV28	CASSSPGISTGNTIYF	TGTGCCAGCAGTTCACCGGGGATCTCTACTGGAAACACCATATATTTT
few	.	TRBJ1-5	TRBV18	CASSPGSNQPQHF	TGTGCCAGCTCACCGGGGAGCAATCAGCCCCAGCATTTT
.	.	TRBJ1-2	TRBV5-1	CASSTATDYGYTF	TGCGCCAGCTCGACAGCCACTGACTATGGCTACACCTTC
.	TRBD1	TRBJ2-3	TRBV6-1	CASSEVRGTDTQYF	TGTGCCAGCAGTGAAGTCAGGGGGACAGATACGCAGTATTTT
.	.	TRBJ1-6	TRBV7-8	CASSLAGIKMNSPLHF	TGTGCCAGCAGCTTAGCAGGGATTAAGATGAATTCACCCCTCCACTTT